This entry lists 13 T cell receptor beta chains sequenced from one sample in a study of blood T cells in healthy people across ages. Primed by a sample-barcoded 5' primer and a J-beta primer mix, a second PCR proceeded for 7 to 11 cycles. MiXCR, applied by TCRdb to the 5' RACE reads, yields one record per CDR3 protein. The profile shows 1.5 million to 2 million distinct CDR3 sequences, 28% of them singletons. The sample taken for sequencing was blood. The receptors here all came from a woman aged 25-40 years in good health.

This clonotype came up a few times. V usage is TRBV12-5 and J usage is TRBJ2-3; D is possibly TRBD2 (6 bases). V shed 4 bases and J shed 0 bases, with 14 bases lying between them. CDR3 length: 16 residues. Looked up from germline, CDR1 is LGHNT and CDR2 is FRNRAP. CDR3 in amino acids: CASGWPRGLSTDTQYF. The CDR3 coding sequence is TGTGCTAGTGGTTGGCCCCGGGGACTCAGCACAGATACGCAGTATTTT.

The chain uses TRBV5-6 and TRBJ1-2; tentatively, D is TRBD1 (6 bases). Trimming removed 3 bases from V and 4 bases from J, with 16 bases in between. This CDR3 is 15 amino acids long. Germline V gene data show CDR1 as SGHDT and CDR2 as YYEEEE. The CDR3 protein is CASSSRNRDFYGYTF. The DNA for the CDR3 is TGTGCCAGCAGCTCAAGGAACAGGGATTTCTATGGCTACACCTTC.

This clonotype was recorded a few times. This sequence joins TRBV6-5 and TRBJ1-2; D call uncertain. The germline gives CDR1 MNHEY, CDR2 SVGAGI. This CDR3 spans 14 amino acids. Trimming stripped 5 bases from V and 6 bases from J, with 16 bases between. The DNA for the CDR3 is TGTGCCAGCAGTAACAGATCCTCTAGGCATGGCTACACCTTC. It is translated as CASSNRSSRHGYTF.

The chain uses TRBV6-6 and TRBJ2-1, with 7 bases fitting TRBD2. The germline CDR1 and CDR2 sequences are MNHNY and SVGAGI (reference sequence). This CDR3 spans 17 amino acids. V lost 0 bases and J lost 8; bases outside the gene matches: 13. CDR3 sequence reads: CASSYSGRAGIYDEQFF. Here the CDR3 DNA reads TGTGCCAGCAGTTACTCTGGGCGAGCGGGAATATACGATGAGCAGTTCTTC.

This clonotype was observed a handful of times. This chain uses TRBV20-1 with TRBJ1-2; no reliable D call. CDR1 and CDR2 from the germline V gene are DFQATT and SNEGSKA (reference sequence). Trimming stripped 6 bases from V and 4 bases from J, with 21 bases between. The CDR3 sequence is 15 residues long. The CDR3 nucleotides are TGCAGTGCCTGGTCGGCGAGTCAGACAATCTATGGCTACACCTTC. Its protein is CSAWSASQTIYGYTF.

This clonotype was counted a few times. This rearrangement joins TRBV5-1 to TRBJ2-3, with TRBD1 matching over 7 bases. The CDR3 totals 16 residues. Germline trimming cut 3 bases from V and 2 bases from J; bases unmatched to any gene: 9. The germline V gene has CDR1 SGHRS and CDR2 YFSETQ. The CDR3 reads CASSSGDRENTDTQYF. DNA for the CDR3: TGCGCCAGCAGCTCAGGGGACAGAGAAAACACAGATACGCAGTATTTT.

This clonotype was seen repeatedly, ten times or more. The chain recombines TRBV10-3 with TRBJ1-6, with 9 positions matching TRBD1. Trimming took 5 bases from V and 10 from J; bases not matched to a gene: 6. CDR1 and CDR2 from the germline V gene are ENHRY and SYGVKD. This CDR3 spans 14 amino acids. The CDR3 loop is CAISTQGAGSPLHF. DNA for the CDR3: TGTGCCATCAGTACACAGGGGGCTGGCTCACCCCTCCACTTT.

This chain links TRBV4-1 with TRBJ2-7, with D perhaps matching TRBD2 (5 bases). This CDR3 is 15 amino acids long. Trimming shortened V by 2 bases and J by 6 bases, and 17 bases separated the two germline ends. Germline CDR1 reads MGHRA; CDR2 reads YSYEKL. The CDR3 is CASSQTPGSGGEQYF. The CDR3 bases are TGCGCCAGCAGCCAAACCCCTGGGAGTGGCGGCGAGCAGTACTTC.

The chain links TRBV7-2 to TRBJ1-2; TRBD1 matches 10 bases. Looked up from germline, CDR1 is SGHTA and CDR2 is FQGNSA. The CDR3 runs to 14 residues. The V segment lost 5 bases and the J segment 10 bases; nucleotides outside the gene matches: 10. CDR3 bases: TGTGCCAGCAGCGCCGGACAGGGGGGACCGCCCTACACCTTC. The encoded protein is CASSAGQGGPPYTF.

J is TRBJ2-3 and V is TRBV29-1; D is unresolved. This CDR3 region has 11 residues. Trimming removed 4 bases from V and 4 bases from J, with 6 bases in between. Per the germline V gene, CDR1 is SQVTM and CDR2 is ANQGSEA. CDR3 loop: CSVVVADTQYF. For the CDR3, the DNA is TGCAGCGTTGTAGTCGCAGATACGCAGTATTTT.

This clonotype was detected a few times. The chain has TRBV5-4 and TRBJ2-2, with 14 nucleotides matching TRBD2. There are 17 residues in the CDR3. Germline V lookup: CDR1 SGHNT, CDR2 YYREEE (reference sequence). The V segment lost 6 bases and the J segment 6 bases; nucleotides outside the gene matches: 10. The CDR3 DNA is TGTGCCAGCACCAAAAAAGGGACTAGCGGGGGCGCCGGGGAGCTGTTTTTT. Translation gives CASTKKGTSGGAGELFF.

This clonotype was seen only a few times. The V and J genes are TRBV7-2 and TRBJ2-1; TRBD2 matches 10 bases. Germline CDR1 reads SGHTA; CDR2 reads FQGNSA. V trimming: 10 bases; J trimming: 10 bases; junction bases outside the gene matches: 13. This CDR3 has 14 amino acids. The CDR3 sequence is CATSTAGGPKEQFF. Here the CDR3 DNA reads TGTGCCACCTCTACAGCGGGAGGGCCGAAGGAGCAGTTCTTC.

This chain uses TRBV10-3 with TRBJ2-7; possibly TRBD1 or TRBD2 for D (5 bases each). CDR1 and CDR2 from the germline V gene are ENHRY and SYGVKD. The CDR3 is made up of 13 amino acids. V dropped 6 bases and J dropped 9 bases, with 18 bases sitting between them. CDR3 amino acids: CAIRATMGDGQYF. CDR3 DNA sequence: TGTGCCATCAGGGCTACAATGGGGGACGGGCAGTACTTC.